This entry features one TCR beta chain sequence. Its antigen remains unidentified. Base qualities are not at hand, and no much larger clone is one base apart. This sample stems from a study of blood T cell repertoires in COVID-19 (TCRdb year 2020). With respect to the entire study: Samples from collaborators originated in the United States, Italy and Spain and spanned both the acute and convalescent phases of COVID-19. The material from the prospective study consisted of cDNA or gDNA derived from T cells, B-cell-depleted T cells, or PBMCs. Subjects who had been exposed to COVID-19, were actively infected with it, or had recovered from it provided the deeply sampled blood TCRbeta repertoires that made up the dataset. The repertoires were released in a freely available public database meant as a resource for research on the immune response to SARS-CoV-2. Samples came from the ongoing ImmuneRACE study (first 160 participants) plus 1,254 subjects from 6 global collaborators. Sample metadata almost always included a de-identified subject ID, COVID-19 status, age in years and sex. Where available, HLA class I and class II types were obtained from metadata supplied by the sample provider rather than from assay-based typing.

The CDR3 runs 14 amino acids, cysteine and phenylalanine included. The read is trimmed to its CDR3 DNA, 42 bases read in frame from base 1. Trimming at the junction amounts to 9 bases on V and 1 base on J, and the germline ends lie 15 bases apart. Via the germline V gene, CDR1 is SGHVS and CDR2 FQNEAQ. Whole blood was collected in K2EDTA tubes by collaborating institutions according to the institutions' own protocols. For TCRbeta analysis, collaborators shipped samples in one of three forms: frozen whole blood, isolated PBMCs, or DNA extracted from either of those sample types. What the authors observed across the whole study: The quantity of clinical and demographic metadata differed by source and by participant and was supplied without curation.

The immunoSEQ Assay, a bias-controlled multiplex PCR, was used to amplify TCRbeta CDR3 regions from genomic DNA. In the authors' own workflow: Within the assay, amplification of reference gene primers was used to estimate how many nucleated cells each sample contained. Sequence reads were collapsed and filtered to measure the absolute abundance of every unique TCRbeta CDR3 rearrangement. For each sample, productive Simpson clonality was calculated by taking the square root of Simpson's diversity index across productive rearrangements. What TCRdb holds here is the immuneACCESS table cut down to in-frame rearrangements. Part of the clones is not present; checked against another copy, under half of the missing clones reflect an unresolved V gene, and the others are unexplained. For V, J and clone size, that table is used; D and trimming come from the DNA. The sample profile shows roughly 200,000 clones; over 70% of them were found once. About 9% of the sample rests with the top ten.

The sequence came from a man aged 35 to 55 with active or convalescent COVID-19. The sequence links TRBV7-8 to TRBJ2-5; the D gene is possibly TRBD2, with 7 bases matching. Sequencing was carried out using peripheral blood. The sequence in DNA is TGTGCCAGTCGGGGGGCGGTTGCCCAAGAGACCCAGTACTTC. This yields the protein CASRGAVAQETQYF.